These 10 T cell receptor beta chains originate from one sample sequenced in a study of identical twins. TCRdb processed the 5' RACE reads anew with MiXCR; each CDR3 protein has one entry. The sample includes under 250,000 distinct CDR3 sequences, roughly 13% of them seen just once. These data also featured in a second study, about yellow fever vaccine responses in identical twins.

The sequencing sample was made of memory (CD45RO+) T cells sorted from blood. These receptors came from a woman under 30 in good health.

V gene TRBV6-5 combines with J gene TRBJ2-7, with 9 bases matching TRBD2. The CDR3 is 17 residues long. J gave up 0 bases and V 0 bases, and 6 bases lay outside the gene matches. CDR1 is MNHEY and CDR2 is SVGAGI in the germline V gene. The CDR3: CASSYSSSGGFSYEQYF. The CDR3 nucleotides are TGTGCCAGCAGTTACTCAAGTAGCGGGGGTTTCTCCTACGAGCAGTACTTC.

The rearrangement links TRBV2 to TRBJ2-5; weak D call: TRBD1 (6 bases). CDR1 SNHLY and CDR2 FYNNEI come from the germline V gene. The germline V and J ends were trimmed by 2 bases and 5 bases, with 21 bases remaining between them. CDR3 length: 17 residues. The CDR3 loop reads CASSENQRHSRGETQYF. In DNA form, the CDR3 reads TGTGCCAGCAGTGAAAATCAGCGGCATTCTAGGGGGGAGACCCAGTACTTC.

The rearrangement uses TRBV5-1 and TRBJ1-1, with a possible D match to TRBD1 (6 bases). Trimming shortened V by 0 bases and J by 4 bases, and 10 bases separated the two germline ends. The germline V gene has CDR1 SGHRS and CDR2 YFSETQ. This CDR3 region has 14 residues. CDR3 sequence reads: CASSLGWGPTEAFF. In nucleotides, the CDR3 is TGCGCCAGCAGCTTGGGTTGGGGGCCCACTGAAGCTTTCTTT.

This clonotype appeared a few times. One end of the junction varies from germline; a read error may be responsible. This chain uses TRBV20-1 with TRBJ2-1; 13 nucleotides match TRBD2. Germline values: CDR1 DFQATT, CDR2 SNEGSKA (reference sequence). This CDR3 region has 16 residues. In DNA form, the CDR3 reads TGCTGTGCTAGAGTCGCGACTAGCGGGAGGAGCAATGAGCAGTTCTTC. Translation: CCARVATSGRSNEQFF.

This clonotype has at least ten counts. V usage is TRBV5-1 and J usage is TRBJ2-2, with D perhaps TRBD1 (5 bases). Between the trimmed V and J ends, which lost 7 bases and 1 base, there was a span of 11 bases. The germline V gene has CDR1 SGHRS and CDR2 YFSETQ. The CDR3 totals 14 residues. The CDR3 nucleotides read TGCGCCAGCGCTAAAGGACAGAACACCGGGGAGCTGTTTTTT. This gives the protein CASAKGQNTGELFF.

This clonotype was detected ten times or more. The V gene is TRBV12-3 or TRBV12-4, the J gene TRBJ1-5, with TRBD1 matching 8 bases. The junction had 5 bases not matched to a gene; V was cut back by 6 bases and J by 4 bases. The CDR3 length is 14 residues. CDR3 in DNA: TGTGCCAGCAGGTCGACAGGGGAGAATCAGCCCCAGCATTTT. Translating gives CASRSTGENQPQHF.

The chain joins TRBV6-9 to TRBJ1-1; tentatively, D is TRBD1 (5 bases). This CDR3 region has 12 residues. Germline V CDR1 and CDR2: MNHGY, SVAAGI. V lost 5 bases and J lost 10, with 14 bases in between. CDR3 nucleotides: TGTGCCAGCAGTCAAGGGGAGTATTTAGCTTTCTTT. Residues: CASSQGEYLAFF.

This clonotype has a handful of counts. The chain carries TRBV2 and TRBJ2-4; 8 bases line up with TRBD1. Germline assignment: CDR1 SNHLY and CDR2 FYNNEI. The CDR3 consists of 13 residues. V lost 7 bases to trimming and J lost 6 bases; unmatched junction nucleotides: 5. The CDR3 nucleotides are TGTGCCAGCAAAGGGACAGGTGGAAACATTCAGTACTTC. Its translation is CASKGTGGNIQYF.

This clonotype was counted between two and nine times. The CDR3 reads CASSPPGQPFEQYF. In DNA, the CDR3 is TGCGCCAGCAGCCCTCCGGGACAGCCCTTTGAGCAGTACTTC. This chain links TRBV5-1 with TRBJ2-7; 7 nucleotides align to TRBD1. The CDR3 has 14 amino acids. Germline V gene data show CDR1 as SGHRS and CDR2 as YFSETQ. After removal of 4 bases from V and 7 bases from J, the junction contained 11 bases not matched to a gene.

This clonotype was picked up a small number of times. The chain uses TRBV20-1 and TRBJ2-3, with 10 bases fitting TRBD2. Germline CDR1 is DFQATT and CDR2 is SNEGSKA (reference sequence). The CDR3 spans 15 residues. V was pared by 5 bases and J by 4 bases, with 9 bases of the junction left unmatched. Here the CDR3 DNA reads TGCAGTGCTCCCTATCTAGCGGGGGCGGCAGATACGCAGTATTTT. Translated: CSAPYLAGAADTQYF.